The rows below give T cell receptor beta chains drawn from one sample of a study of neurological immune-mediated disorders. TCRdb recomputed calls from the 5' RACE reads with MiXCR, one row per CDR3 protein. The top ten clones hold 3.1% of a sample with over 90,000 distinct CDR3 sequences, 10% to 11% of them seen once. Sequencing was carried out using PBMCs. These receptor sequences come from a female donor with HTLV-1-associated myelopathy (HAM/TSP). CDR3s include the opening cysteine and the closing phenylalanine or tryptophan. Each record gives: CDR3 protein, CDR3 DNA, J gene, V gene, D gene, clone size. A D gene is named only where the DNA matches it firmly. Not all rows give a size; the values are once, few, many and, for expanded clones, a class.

CASSNSKETDTQYF TGCGCCAGCAGCAACTCAAAGGAGACAGATACGCAGTATTTT TRBJ2-3 TRBV5-1 NA many
CASSRPSVGRVGSPLHF TGTGCCAGCAGCCGCCCTTCCGTCGGCAGGGTGGGATCACCCCTCCACTTT TRBJ1-6 TRBV5-5 NA NA
CASSEGDSNEKLFF TGCGCCAGCAGCGAGGGAGATTCGAATGAAAAACTGTTTTTT TRBJ1-4 TRBV5-1 NA many
CAYGGSGGPSDTQYF TGTGCCTACGGAGGTAGCGGGGGGCCATCGGATACGCAGTATTTT TRBJ2-3 TRBV7-2 TRBD2 many
CASSPTLRTEANYGYTF TGTGCCAGCAGCCCTACGCTGAGGACGGAAGCTAACTATGGCTACACCTTC TRBJ1-2 TRBV7-9 NA NA
CATSRQGQQPGLDYGYTF TGTGCCACCAGCAGACAGGGGCAACAACCCGGACTCGACTATGGCTACACCTTC TRBJ1-2 TRBV15 NA many
CSAPHYLRGAPLTDTQYF TGCAGTGCTCCCCACTACTTACGGGGGGCCCCACTCACAGATACGCAGTATTTT TRBJ2-3 TRBV20-1 NA many
CASSLGLSVDYGYTF TGTGCCAGCAGCTTGGGGCTTTCGGTCGACTATGGCTACACCTTC TRBJ1-2 TRBV5-5 NA NA
CASSLAGNSYEQYF TGTGCCAGCAGCTTGGCTGGGAACTCCTACGAGCAGTACTTC TRBJ2-7 TRBV5-4 NA NA
CASSLGVSGGTYEQYF TGTGCCAGCAGCTTAGGCGTTAGCGGGGGGACCTACGAGCAGTACTTC TRBJ2-7 TRBV11-2 TRBD2 few
CSASPGLVF TGCAGTGCTTCCCCGGGCCTGGTCTTC TRBJ2-1 TRBV20-1 NA many
CASSLVPGIGAITDTQYF TGTGCCAGCAGCTTAGTTCCGGGAATCGGGGCCATCACAGATACGCAGTATTTT TRBJ2-3 TRBV7-2 NA many
CASSLGGTANQPQHF TGTGCCAGCAGCTTGGGCGGGACAGCGAATCAGCCCCAGCATTTT TRBJ1-5 TRBV5-6 TRBD1 many
CASTPKERASGRPDTQYF TGTGCCAGCACACCGAAAGAGAGGGCTAGCGGCCGACCGGATACGCAGTATTTT TRBJ2-3 TRBV5-6 TRBD2 many
CSVERGADTQYF TGCAGCGTTGAAAGAGGGGCAGATACGCAGTATTTT TRBJ2-3 TRBV29-1 NA few
CASSTRTSGGLNTGELFF TGCGCCAGCAGCACCAGGACTAGCGGGGGCCTGAACACCGGGGAGCTGTTTTTT TRBJ2-2 TRBV5-1 TRBD2 many
CASSLEGAANTGELFF TGTGCCAGCAGCTTGGAGGGGGCAGCGAACACCGGGGAGCTGTTTTTT TRBJ2-2 TRBV5-5 TRBD1 many
CASMRNALRGQGPEAFF TGCGCCAGCATGAGGAACGCCCTTCGTGGACAGGGCCCTGAAGCTTTCTTT TRBJ1-1 TRBV5-1 TRBD1 many
CASSQVFGTDDPYEQYF TGTGCCAGCAGTCAGGTATTTGGGACCGACGATCCCTACGAGCAGTACTTC TRBJ2-7 TRBV6-5 NA few
CATSDAGPRSNQPQHF TGTGCCACCAGTGATGCGGGACCGAGATCCAATCAGCCCCAGCATTTT TRBJ1-5 TRBV24-1 NA many
CASSLVGTEGDEQYF TGCGCCAGCAGCCTTGTCGGGACAGAGGGAGACGAGCAGTACTTC TRBJ2-7 TRBV5-1 TRBD1 many
CASSPGDQMNTEAFF TGCGCCAGCAGCCCGGGGGATCAGATGAACACTGAAGCTTTCTTT TRBJ1-1 TRBV5-1 NA many
CASSGTPTNEKLFF TGTGCCAGCAGCGGGACACCAACTAATGAAAAACTGTTTTTT TRBJ1-4 TRBV12-3/TRBV12-4 NA NA
CASSHGRDTQYF TGTGCCAGCAGCCATGGACGAGATACGCAGTATTTT TRBJ2-3 TRBV2 NA few
CASAPSRNTGELFF TGCGCCAGCGCGCCGAGCAGGAACACCGGGGAGCTGTTTTTT TRBJ2-2 TRBV5-1 NA NA
CSARATTSGGANTGELFF TGCAGTGCTAGAGCGACGACTAGCGGGGGAGCGAACACCGGGGAGCTGTTTTTT TRBJ2-2 TRBV20-1 TRBD2 NA
CSGKAAQETQYF TGCAGTGGGAAGGCAGCCCAAGAGACCCAGTACTTC TRBJ2-5 TRBV20-1 NA few
CAISETIQIAYEQYF TGTGCCATCAGTGAGACGATACAGATTGCCTACGAGCAGTACTTC TRBJ2-7 TRBV10-3 NA many
CSARVAGKGGELFF TGCAGTGCTAGAGTGGCAGGGAAGGGCGGGGAGCTGTTTTTT TRBJ2-2 TRBV20-1 NA many
CASSLSVEQYF TGTGCCAGCAGCTTATCGGTCGAGCAGTACTTC TRBJ2-7 TRBV7-9 NA many
CSAREGQGPYEQYF TGCAGTGCTAGAGAGGGGCAAGGACCCTACGAGCAGTACTTC TRBJ2-7 TRBV20-1 NA NA
CASNPDITNTGELFF TGTGCCAGCAATCCCGACATCACGAACACCGGGGAGCTGTTTTTT TRBJ2-2 TRBV7-9 NA many
CASKDSPSTLYEQYF TGCGCCAGTAAGGACTCACCGTCCACGTTATACGAGCAGTACTTC TRBJ2-7 TRBV5-1 NA few
CASSLSQGRNQPQHF TGTGCCAGCAGTTTATCACAGGGGCGCAATCAGCCCCAGCATTTT TRBJ1-5 TRBV28 TRBD1 many
CASSLARGLTDTQYF TGTGCCAGCAGCTTAGCACGGGGGCTCACAGATACGCAGTATTTT TRBJ2-3 TRBV7-9 NA many
CASSLDSQNQPQHF TGCGCCAGCAGCTTGGACAGTCAAAATCAGCCCCAGCATTTT TRBJ1-5 TRBV5-1 NA medium-sized
CASSYDSGTQYF TGTGCCAGCAGTTACGATAGCGGAACGCAGTATTTT TRBJ2-3 TRBV6-5 NA NA
CAAGAGGNQETQYF TGTGCTGCGGGGGCGGGGGGGAACCAAGAGACCCAGTACTTC TRBJ2-5 TRBV28 TRBD2 few
CASSHAGEQYF TGTGCCAGCAGTCATGCGGGAGAGCAGTACTTC TRBJ2-7 TRBV12-3/TRBV12-4 NA many
CSANKGSSYNEQFF TGCAGTGCTAATAAAGGGAGCTCCTACAATGAGCAGTTCTTC TRBJ2-1 TRBV20-1 NA many
CASSLRTSGAGELFF TGTGCCAGCAGCTTACGGACTAGCGGGGCCGGGGAGCTGTTTTTT TRBJ2-2 TRBV5-5 TRBD2 many
CASSYSKGAETQYF TGTGCCAGCAGTTACTCGAAGGGTGCAGAGACCCAGTACTTC TRBJ2-5 TRBV6-6 NA many
CASGQNKNTEAFF TGTGCCAGCGGTCAGAACAAGAACACTGAAGCTTTCTTT TRBJ1-1 TRBV6-5 NA many
CASTLRSEPQHF TGTGCCAGCACCCTGCGGAGCGAGCCCCAGCATTTT TRBJ1-5 TRBV28 NA few
CASSLLSSTEAFF TGCGCCAGCAGCTTGCTCAGCAGCACTGAAGCTTTCTTT TRBJ1-1 TRBV5-1 NA many
CASSLLAGAINTGELFF TGTGCCAGCAGTTTACTAGCGGGGGCTATTAACACCGGGGAGCTGTTTTTT TRBJ2-2 TRBV28 TRBD2 many
CASSSLGRSPLHF TGTGCCAGCAGTTCGCTCGGTCGTTCACCCCTCCACTTT TRBJ1-6 TRBV27 NA few
CSARDQEGTQPQHF TGCAGTGCTAGAGATCAAGAGGGGACTCAGCCCCAGCATTTT TRBJ1-5 TRBV20-1 NA many
CASSFLQPSSGNTIYF TGTGCCAGCAGTTTTTTACAGCCGAGCTCTGGAAACACCATATATTTT TRBJ1-3 TRBV12-3/TRBV12-4 NA many
CSARAGGSGDIRSGANVLTF TGCAGTGCTAGAGCAGGGGGTAGCGGGGACATACGCTCTGGGGCCAACGTCCTGACTTTC TRBJ2-6 TRBV20-1 NA many
CASSQVQGGSYEQYF TGTGCCAGCAGTCAAGTGCAGGGAGGGAGCTACGAGCAGTACTTC TRBJ2-7 TRBV11-2 TRBD2 many
CASSEDSGPREKLFF TGTGCCAGCAGTGAGGATAGTGGCCCTCGGGAAAAACTGTTTTTT TRBJ1-4 TRBV2 NA many
CASSLRQGNTGELFF TGCGCCAGCAGCTTACGCCAGGGGAACACCGGGGAGCTGTTTTTT TRBJ2-2 TRBV5-1 NA many
CASSLGQGAGDTQYF TGTGCCAGCAGCTTAGGACAGGGGGCCGGAGATACGCAGTATTTT TRBJ2-3 TRBV5-1 TRBD1 many
CASREDRTSTQFF TGTGCCAGCAGGGAGGACAGGACCTCGACGCAGTTCTTC TRBJ2-1 TRBV7-9 TRBD1 few
CASSLARGGYEQYF TGTGCCAGCAGCTTAGCGCGCGGGGGATACGAGCAGTACTTC TRBJ2-7 TRBV7-9 TRBD2 many
CASSGSRQDTQYF TGTGCCAGCAGTGGAAGCCGACAAGATACGCAGTATTTT TRBJ2-3 TRBV6-4 NA many
CASSGLAGITGELFF TGTGCCAGCAGCGGACTAGCGGGGATTACCGGGGAGCTGTTTTTT TRBJ2-2 TRBV12-3/TRBV12-4 TRBD2 many
CASSLGWSNEQFF TGTGCTAGCAGCTTAGGTTGGAGTAATGAGCAGTTCTTC TRBJ2-1 TRBV7-7 NA NA
CASSLGRGGTDTQYF TGCGCCAGCAGCCTAGGACGGGGGGGAACAGATACGCAGTATTTT TRBJ2-3 TRBV4-1 TRBD2 many